The entry that follows covers one T cell receptor beta chain sequence. The sample is drawn from a study of blood T cell repertoires in COVID-19. Study overall: Donors in the United States, Italy and Spain gave samples during acute or convalescent COVID-19.

Between the trimmed V and J ends, which lost 0 bases and 7 bases, there was a span of 13 bases. In germline, CDR1 is SGDLS, CDR2 YYNGEE. The CDR3 contains 15 residues. Under the authors' procedure: For nucleated cells, counts were estimated from reference gene primer amplification. Generated by immunoSEQ multiplex PCR, the TCRdb table keeps only in-frame clones and is missing some. D and trimming were read from the DNA, whereas the V and J calls and clone size are those reported in that table. The sample includes tens of thousands of clones, around 88% seen only once; the top ten take 15% to 20%. The sequence came from a human donor in a cohort sampled during active COVID-19. The sample comprised peripheral blood. V is TRBV9 and J is TRBJ1-4; unclear D gene. The CDR3 spells CASSVDEGWGEKLFF. The CDR3 coding sequence is TGTGCCAGCAGCGTAGACGAGGGTTGGGGTGAAAAACTGTTTTTT.